What follows are 9 T cell receptor beta chains derived from one specimen sequenced in a study of cytomegalovirus exposure and HLA in healthy donors. 60 Vbeta and 13 Jbeta primers were used in PCR. TCRdb's table, derived via immunoSEQ multiplex PCR, lists solely in-frame clones and lacks some. The sample has 120,000 to 150,000 clones, just under 85% seen once. The sequencing input was PBMCs. The receptors were gathered from a middle-aged man in good health and CMV-seropositive.

This clone has just a few counts. The chain couples TRBV6-6 to TRBJ2-1; 11 bases map to TRBD2. This CDR3 region has 16 residues. V was clipped by 5 bases and J by 4 bases; unmatched bases: 7. Germline lookup yields CDR1 MNHNY and CDR2 SVGAGI (reference sequence). The CDR3 is CASSQTGTSGYNEQFF. The CDR3 DNA follows: TGTGCCAGCAGTCAAACCGGGACTAGCGGATACAATGAGCAGTTCTTC.

This rearrangement joins TRBV7-9 to TRBJ2-1, with D possibly being TRBD2 (5 bases). This CDR3 is 15 amino acids long. Germline V gene lookup returns CDR1 SEHNR and CDR2 FQNEAQ (reference sequence). V lost 0 bases to trimming and J lost 3 bases, with 9 bases between them. CDR3 sequence (DNA): TGTGCCAGCAGCTTAGCGGGAGTTGTCTACAATGAGCAGTTCTTC. It is translated as CASSLAGVVYNEQFF.

The J gene is TRBJ1-2, the V gene TRBV5-8; D is possibly TRBD1 (6 bases). The CDR3 is made up of 14 amino acids. Per the germline V gene, CDR1 is SGHTS and CDR2 is YDEGEE. V was shortened by 0 bases and J by 4 bases, with 10 bases between the two germline ends. The CDR3 nucleotides read TGTGCCAGCAGCTTGGAACGGGGGGCCTATGGCTACACCTTC. This codes for CASSLERGAYGYTF.

V usage is TRBV4-3 and J usage is TRBJ2-7; D might be TRBD1 (7 bases). The CDR3 runs 14 residues. Trimming left V 4 bases short and J 2 bases short, with 12 bases between. Per germline, CDR1 LGHNA and CDR2 YSLEER. In nucleotides, the CDR3 is TGCGCCAGCAGCCGTCAGGGGGGTGCCTACGAGCAGTACTTC. The encoded protein is CASSRQGGAYEQYF.

The genes are TRBV12-5 and TRBJ2-2; D might be TRBD2 (5 bases). The CDR3 consists of 14 residues. The V gene lost 4 bases and the J gene lost 1 base, with 7 bases spanning the gap. Germline-derived CDR1 and CDR2 are LGHNT and FRNRAP. DNA for the CDR3: TGTGCTAGTGGTTCAGCGGTGAACACCGGGGAGCTGTTTTTT. Protein product: CASGSAVNTGELFF.

The V gene is TRBV5-1, the J gene TRBJ2-5; no clear D. CDR3 size: 12 residues. Germline loops: CDR1 SGHRS, CDR2 YFSETQ. Between the trimmed V and J ends, which lost 0 bases and 4 bases, there was a span of 4 bases. The CDR3 DNA is TGCGCCAGCAGCTTGGGGGCAGAGACCCAGTACTTC. This gives the protein CASSLGAETQYF.

This chain connects TRBV4-1 to TRBJ1-1; no reliable D call. Trimming pared 4 bases from V and 0 bases from J, leaving 9 bases between. Germline V gene sequence: CDR1 MGHRA, CDR2 YSYEKL. The CDR3 loop spans 14 amino acids. The CDR3 reads CASSPRVLNTEAFF. CDR3 in DNA: TGCGCCAGCAGCCCCCGGGTCTTGAACACTGAAGCTTTCTTT.

V usage is TRBV18 and J usage is TRBJ2-2, with TRBD2 identical over 12 bases. Trimming at V came to 6 bases and at J to 4 bases, leaving 6 bases not matched to a gene. This CDR3 spans 16 amino acids. Germline V CDR1 and CDR2: KGHSH, LQKENI. DNA for the CDR3: TGTGCCAGCTCGCAGACTAGCGGGGGCCCCACCGGGGAGCTGTTTTTT. Its protein product is CASSQTSGGPTGELFF.

J is TRBJ1-2 and V is TRBV4-3; 7 nucleotides match TRBD1. The CDR3 is 15 residues long. From germline, CDR1 is LGHNA and CDR2 YSLEER. Trimming took 1 base from V and 7 from J; bases not matched to a gene: 9. The DNA for the CDR3 is TGCGCCAGCAGCCAAGGAAAGGGGGCGTTCTCTGGCTACACCTTC. Its protein product is CASSQGKGAFSGYTF.